This TCR beta chain was captured in a study of T cell responses to AZD1222 COVID-19 vaccine. Second doses were pooled across both intervals (about 4 or about 12 weeks). Sequenced by immunoSEQ multiplex PCR; TCRdb stores in-frame clones only, minus some. The table records 95,000 to 100,000 clones, 87% of them present only once. Looked up from germline, CDR1 is SGDLS and CDR2 is YYNGEE. The CDR3 is 17 amino acids. Trimming stripped 2 bases from V and 1 base from J, with 17 bases between. The TCR originated in an adult who received the AZD1222 COVID-19 vaccine. The starting material was peripheral blood, obtained 28 days after the second AZD1222 dose. The chain couples TRBV9 to TRBJ2-3; D is possibly TRBD2 (6 bases). CDR3 region: CASSVDGRLGGTDTQYF. The DNA of the CDR3 is TGTGCCAGCAGCGTGGACGGGCGACTAGGAGGCACAGATACGCAGTATTTT. Filled out from reference TRBV9 and TRBJ2-3, the complete variable domain reads DSGVTQTPKHLITATGQRVTLRCSPRSGDLSVYWYQQSLDQGLQFLIQYYNGEERAKGNILERFSAQQFPDLHSELNLSSLELGDSALYFCASSVDGRLGGTDTQYFGPGTRLTVL.